The next 21 T cell receptor beta chains were all read from a single sample in a study of cytomegalovirus exposure and HLA in healthy donors. PCR employed 60 Vbeta and 13 Jbeta primers. Profiled with immunoSEQ multiplex PCR; TCRdb holds only in-frame clones, not every one. The table records 150,000 to 200,000 clones, roughly 85% of them present only once. Sequencing input: PBMCs. The receptors here all came from a man aged 50 to 60 in good health and CMV-seropositive.

J is TRBJ1-5 and V is TRBV19, with a weak D call TRBD1 (5 bases). The CDR3 is 17 amino acids. Germline V gene lookup returns CDR1 LNHDA and CDR2 SQIVND (reference sequence). Trimming shortened V by 3 bases and J by 1 base, and 16 bases separated the two germline ends. CDR3 loop: CASSMRVGEGSNQPQHF. In nucleotides, the CDR3 is TGTGCCAGTAGTATGAGGGTAGGGGAGGGAAGCAATCAGCCCCAGCATTTT. Using reference TRBV19 and TRBJ1-5 for the parts outside the CDR3, the full variable domain is DGGITQSPKYLFRKEGQNVTLSCEQNLNHDAMYWYRQDPGQGLRLIYYSQIVNDFQKGDIAEGYSVSREKKESFPLTVTSAQKNPTAFYLCASSMRVGEGSNQPQHFGDGTRLSIL.

This chain joins TRBV7-2 and TRBJ1-4, with D tentatively TRBD1 (5 bases). V was pared by 2 bases and J by 2 bases, with 12 bases between. Germline values: CDR1 SGHTA, CDR2 FQGNSA. The length of the CDR3 is 16 residues. The CDR3 bases are TGTGCCAGCAGCTTATTCGCTGGGGCCACTAATGAAAAACTGTTTTTT. Residues: CASSLFAGATNEKLFF.

The genes are TRBV5-4 and TRBJ2-1, with TRBD2 matching over 8 bases. V was pared by 3 bases and J by 1 base, with 6 bases of the junction left unmatched. This CDR3 is built from 16 residues. Per the germline V gene, CDR1 is SGHNT and CDR2 is YYREEE (reference sequence). The CDR3 spells CASSSSSGGSYNEQFF. CDR3 coding DNA: TGTGCCAGCAGCTCCTCTTCGGGGGGGTCCTACAATGAGCAGTTCTTC.

As concerns this clone: The identical CDR3 is also encoded by other nucleotide sequences in the sample. V is TRBV4-1 and J is TRBJ1-2; 11 bases line up with TRBD1. Germline assignment: CDR1 MGHRA and CDR2 YSYEKL. The length of the CDR3 is 15 residues. Trimming removed 1 base from V and 5 bases from J; junction bases left unmatched: 3. CDR3 region: CASSQAGTGGYGYTF. CDR3 DNA sequence: TGCGCCAGCAGCCAAGCTGGGACAGGGGGATATGGCTACACCTTC.

V gene TRBV28 combines with J gene TRBJ1-2; the D is unclear. The V end lost 2 bases, the J end lost 8 bases, and 12 bases lay between the germline ends. In germline, CDR1 is MDHEN, CDR2 SYDVKM. The CDR3 length is 13 residues. The CDR3, as DNA: TGTGCCAGCAGTTTAAACTACAAGCGGGGCTACACCTTC. Translated: CASSLNYKRGYTF.

The rearrangement joins TRBV7-6 to TRBJ2-5; 11 bases are shared with TRBD1. The germline gives CDR1 SGHVS, CDR2 FNYEAQ. V was pared by 5 bases and J by 5 bases, with 7 bases of the junction left unmatched. The CDR3 is made up of 15 amino acids. CDR3 in DNA: TGTGCCAGCAGCACCGGGGACAGGGGGTCCGAGACCCAGTACTTC. It encodes CASSTGDRGSETQYF.

This clone was detected once. The chain joins TRBV5-1 to TRBJ1-5, with TRBD1 matching 9 bases. CDR1 SGHRS and CDR2 YFSETQ come from the germline V gene. The CDR3 is made up of 14 amino acids. Losses at the gene ends were 3 bases for V and 4 bases for J; bases not matched to a gene: 2. CDR3 in amino acids: CASSSGTGNQPQHF. CDR3 nucleotide sequence: TGCGCCAGCAGCTCCGGGACAGGGAATCAGCCCCAGCATTTT.

This clone was detected a few times. This sequence joins TRBV11-2 and TRBJ2-3; D perhaps matches TRBD2 (6 bases). From germline, CDR1 is SGHAT and CDR2 FQNNGV. The CDR3 runs to 14 residues. Trimming left V 3 bases short and J 10 bases short, with 17 bases between. CDR3 in DNA: TGTGCCAGCAGCTTGGAGGGGCTAAGTATGGCGCAGTATTTT. Amino acids: CASSLEGLSMAQYF.

This chain links TRBV4-1 with TRBJ1-2, with 11 bases matching TRBD1. Germline CDR1 MGHRA, CDR2 YSYEKL. There are 16 residues in the CDR3. The V and J ends lost 4 bases and 2 bases, in that order; junction bases with no gene match: 6. The DNA of the CDR3 is TGCGCCAGCAGCCCAGGGACAGGGGGACTCAACTATGGCTACACCTTC. As protein: CASSPGTGGLNYGYTF.

This chain connects TRBV6-5 to TRBJ2-5; 9 bases align to TRBD1. The CDR3 has 13 residues. The V segment lost 6 bases and the J segment 3 bases; nucleotides outside the gene matches: 2. CDR1 is MNHEY and CDR2 is SVGAGI in the germline V gene. This chain's CDR3 is CASRRTGEETQYF. CDR3 bases: TGTGCCAGCAGAAGGACAGGGGAAGAGACCCAGTACTTC.

This rearrangement joins TRBV6-5 to TRBJ2-3, with a weak D call TRBD1 (5 bases). V was pared by 7 bases and J by 0 bases, with 11 bases between. The CDR3 runs 14 residues. In germline, CDR1 is MNHEY, CDR2 SVGAGI. The CDR3 loop is CASKGAASTDTQYF. Here the CDR3 DNA reads TGTGCCAGCAAAGGGGCAGCTAGCACAGATACGCAGTATTTT.

The gene calls are TRBV30 and TRBJ1-3, with TRBD1 as a possible D gene (5 bases). The CDR3 contains 15 residues. Trimming shortened V by 3 bases and J by 0 bases, and 12 bases separated the two germline ends. Germline V lookup: CDR1 GTSNPN, CDR2 SVGIG (reference sequence). CDR3 sequence reads: CAWRHDSSSGNTIYF. DNA of the CDR3: TGTGCCTGGAGGCACGACAGTTCCTCTGGAAACACCATATATTTT.

The chain has TRBV5-5 and TRBJ1-1; TRBD1 matches at 8 bases. Germline assignment: CDR1 SGHKS and CDR2 YYEKEE (reference sequence). This CDR3 comprises 15 residues. V was clipped by 1 base and J by 2 bases; unmatched bases: 4. DNA of the CDR3: TGTGCCAGCAGCTTGTTGCAGGGGGCAAACACTGAAGCTTTCTTT. Protein: CASSLLQGANTEAFF.

The chain uses TRBV7-8 and TRBJ1-5; no definite D call. Trimming shortened V by 5 bases and J by 0 bases, and 8 bases separated the two germline ends. Germline values: CDR1 SGHVS, CDR2 FQNEAQ. The CDR3 extends over 14 amino acids. CDR3 bases: TGTGCCAGCAGCGGAGGATTTAGCAATCAGCCCCAGCATTTT. This sequence encodes CASSGGFSNQPQHF.

The count of this clone is one. V usage is TRBV2 and J usage is TRBJ2-3; D call uncertain. This CDR3 region has 14 residues. V was pared by 2 bases and J by 1 base, with 7 bases between. Germline V gene sequence: CDR1 SNHLY, CDR2 FYNNEI. DNA for the CDR3: TGTGCCAGCAGTGAACTCCCTGGCACAGATACGCAGTATTTT. Amino acid sequence: CASSELPGTDTQYF.

The chain combines TRBV9 with TRBJ1-1; D may be TRBD1 (5 bases). V gave up 5 bases and J gave up 4 bases, with 12 bases separating them. CDR3 size: 13 residues. Germline loops: CDR1 SGDLS, CDR2 YYNGEE. The CDR3 nucleotides are TGTGCCAGCAGGAAGGGGTTGAGCACTGAAGCTTTCTTT. Its protein is CASRKGLSTEAFF.

CDR3 residues: CASSPRQGVYEQYF. The CDR3 nucleotides read TGTGCCAGCAGCCCTCGACAGGGTGTCTACGAGCAGTACTTC. The V gene is TRBV11-2, the J gene TRBJ2-7, with 7 bases lining up with TRBD1. Trimming cost V 5 bases and J 3 bases; bases outside gene matches: 7. CDR1 is SGHAT and CDR2 is FQNNGV in the germline V gene. CDR3 size: 14 residues.

This clone was recorded a few times. J is TRBJ1-2 and V is TRBV6-5; D is uncertain. Germline CDR1 and CDR2: MNHEY and SVGAGI. V was pared by 0 bases and J by 3 bases, with 8 bases between. This CDR3 is 14 amino acids long. The DNA of the CDR3 is TGTGCCAGCAGTTACTCGAACGGGTACTATGGCTACACCTTC. It codes for CASSYSNGYYGYTF.

The V gene is TRBV5-1, the J gene TRBJ1-6; D ambiguous. The V gene's germline CDR1 is SGHRS and CDR2 YFSETQ. V lost 2 bases, J lost 7 bases, and 10 bases lay in between. The CDR3 consists of 14 residues. CDR3 sequence: CASSFEGANSPLHF. The DNA of the CDR3 is TGCGCCAGCAGCTTCGAGGGCGCGAATTCACCCCTCCACTTT. Combining the CDR3 with reference TRBV5-1 and TRBJ1-6 gives the whole variable domain KAGVTQTPRYLIKTRGQQVTLSCSPISGHRSVSWYQQTPGQGLQFLFEYFSETQRNKGNFPGRFSGRQFSNSRSEMNVSTLELGDSALYLCASSFEGANSPLHFGNGTRLTVT.

V gene TRBV7-2 combines with J gene TRBJ1-5, with a weak D call TRBD1 (5 bases). The CDR3 runs 17 residues. CDR1 SGHTA and CDR2 FQGNSA come from the germline V gene. Trimming removed 2 bases from V and 1 base from J, with 15 bases in between. This chain's CDR3 is CASSLRTPLRSNQPQHF. The CDR3 DNA follows: TGTGCCAGCAGCTTAAGGACACCCCTAAGGAGCAATCAGCCCCAGCATTTT.

This rearrangement joins TRBV6-1 to TRBJ1-6, with 10 positions matching TRBD1. This CDR3 is built from 15 residues. CDR1 MNHNS and CDR2 SASEGT come from the germline V gene. V lost 3 bases to trimming and J lost 5 bases; unmatched junction nucleotides: 1. DNA for the CDR3: TGTGCCAGCAGTGATGGGACAGGGGATAATTCACCCCTCCACTTT. Amino acids: CASSDGTGDNSPLHF.